Listed below are T cell receptor beta chains from one sample, sequenced in a study of liver allograft versus peripheral blood T cells. TCRdb fed the reads into MiXCR, producing one record per CDR3 protein. The sample lists 2,500 to 3,500 distinct CDR3 sequences, 16% occurring once. These receptors were taken from a human patient who had a liver transplant. Some T cells may have originated in the graft donor. CDR3s include the opening cysteine and the closing phenylalanine or tryptophan. The D gene is left open where the match is weak. Only part of the rows carry a size: once, few, many, or a class if the clone is expanded.

d_call,clone_size,v_call,j_call,cdr3_aa,cdr3_nt
.,large,TRBV29-1,TRBJ1-2,CSVEDWGYYGYTF,TGCAGCGTTGAAGATTGGGGGTACTATGGCTACACCTTC
.,medium-sized,TRBV10-3,TRBJ1-4,CAISEGGLGEKLFF,TGTGCCATCAGTGAAGGGGGGCTAGGTGAAAAACTGTTTTTT
TRBD1,medium-sized,TRBV24-1,TRBJ2-1,CATSDRTGGRGNEQFF,TGTGCCACCAGTGACCGGACAGGGGGCCGTGGAAATGAGCAGTTCTTC
.,few,TRBV10-2,TRBJ2-7,CASALVGGQNEQYF,TGCGCCAGCGCACTGGTTGGAGGGCAGAACGAGCAGTACTTC
.,large,TRBV29-1,TRBJ1-4,CSVGDGGFNEKLFF,TGCAGCGTTGGAGACGGAGGTTTTAATGAAAAACTGTTTTTT
TRBD1,few,TRBV12-3/TRBV12-4,TRBJ2-1,CASSSGGLFF,TGTGCCAGCAGTTCAGGGGGTCTGTTCTTC
.,large,TRBV10-3,TRBJ2-1,CAISENGDNEQFF,TGTGCCATCAGTGAAAACGGGGACAATGAGCAGTTCTTC
.,.,TRBV11-3,TRBJ1-1,CASSAGLYTEAFF,TGTGCCAGCAGCGCCGGCCTGTACACTGAAGCTTTCTTT
.,.,TRBV12-3/TRBV12-4,TRBJ1-1,CASQGMNTEAFF,TGTGCCAGTCAGGGGATGAACACTGAAGCTTTCTTT
.,.,TRBV11-2,TRBJ2-5,CASSAGGTDLQETQYF,TGTGCCAGCAGCGCCGGAGGTACAGACCTACAAGAGACCCAGTACTTC
TRBD1,medium-sized,TRBV18,TRBJ1-5,CASSQGTGGQPQHF,TGTGCCAGCTCACAGGGGACAGGAGGACAGCCCCAGCATTTT
TRBD1,medium-sized,TRBV19,TRBJ1-4,CASSSGQGGDEKLFF,TGTGCCAGTAGTAGTGGACAGGGAGGGGACGAAAAACTGTTTTTT
TRBD1,few,TRBV7-9,TRBJ2-3,CASSRTGGADTQYF,TGTGCCAGCAGCCGGACAGGGGGCGCAGATACGCAGTATTTT
TRBD1,few,TRBV28,TRBJ2-7,CASSLGTGRGEQYF,TGTGCCAGCAGTTTAGGGACAGGGAGAGGGGAGCAGTACTTC
TRBD1,large,TRBV12-3/TRBV12-4,TRBJ2-1,CASSPQQGDEQFF,TGTGCCAGCAGCCCCCAACAGGGGGATGAGCAGTTCTTC
.,few,TRBV19,TRBJ1-1,CASSTPGPRTEAFF,TGTGCCAGTAGCACCCCTGGACCAAGGACTGAAGCTTTCTTT
.,medium-sized,TRBV20-1,TRBJ2-7,CSARVTGAGNSHEQYF,TGCAGTGCTAGAGTTACAGGGGCGGGAAACAGCCACGAGCAGTACTTC
.,medium-sized,TRBV19,TRBJ1-4,CASSMWENEKLFF,TGTGCCAGTAGTATGTGGGAAAATGAAAAACTGTTTTTT
.,.,TRBV11-3,TRBJ2-1,CASSPGTNEQFF,TGTGCCAGCAGCCCAGGGACCAATGAGCAGTTCTTC
.,large,TRBV10-3,TRBJ1-2,CAIRNSGAAYGYTF,TGTGCCATCAGGAATAGCGGGGCCGCCTATGGCTACACCTTC
.,large,TRBV6-5,TRBJ1-6,CASSFGGLYSPLHF,TGTGCCAGCAGTTTCGGGGGGTTGTATTCACCCCTCCACTTT
TRBD1,large,TRBV27,TRBJ2-7,CASSLSGQGLYEQYF,TGTGCCAGCAGTTTATCGGGACAGGGGCTCTACGAGCAGTACTTC
.,large,TRBV6-2/TRBV6-3,TRBJ2-7,CASSDGPHREQYF,TGTGCCAGCAGCGACGGGCCGCACCGGGAGCAGTACTTC
.,medium-sized,TRBV28,TRBJ1-2,CASSLPGRQAYGYTF,TGTGCCAGCAGTTTACCCGGGAGGCAGGCCTATGGCTACACCTTC
.,medium-sized,TRBV20-1,TRBJ2-7,CSARGGNRSYEQYF,TGCAGTGCTAGAGGGGGGAACCGCTCCTACGAGCAGTACTTC
.,.,TRBV19,TRBJ2-4,CASSQGAKNIQYF,TGTGCCAGTAGCCAGGGAGCCAAAAACATTCAGTACTTC
.,few,TRBV20-1,TRBJ1-2,CSAHREGSYGYTF,TGCAGTGCACACAGGGAAGGGAGCTATGGCTACACCTTC
TRBD2,few,TRBV3-1,TRBJ2-7,CASSRPSGGPHEQYF,TGTGCCAGCAGCCGGCCCTCGGGGGGGCCCCACGAGCAGTACTTC
.,medium-sized,TRBV29-1,TRBJ2-3,CSVVPGTDTQYF,TGCAGCGTTGTTCCTGGCACAGATACGCAGTATTTT
TRBD1,medium-sized,TRBV6-5,TRBJ1-6,CASSYTGQGNSPLHF,TGTGCCAGCAGTTACACAGGACAGGGGAATTCACCCCTCCACTTT
.,medium-sized,TRBV20-1,TRBJ1-6,CSAREGRSSYNSPLHF,TGCAGTGCTAGAGAAGGGAGGAGCTCCTATAATTCACCCCTCCACTTT
TRBD2,few,TRBV20-1,TRBJ2-5,CSARDDFSGASQETQYF,TGCAGTGCTAGAGATGATTTTAGCGGGGCTTCGCAAGAGACCCAGTACTTC
TRBD1,medium-sized,TRBV20-1,TRBJ1-5,CSARDRVSNQPQHF,TGCAGTGCTAGGGACAGGGTCAGCAATCAGCCCCAGCATTTT
.,medium-sized,TRBV20-1,TRBJ1-2,CSASVDNGYTF,TGCAGTGCTAGCGTCGACAATGGCTACACCTTC
.,few,TRBV19,TRBJ1-1,CASSSRTEAFF,TGTGCCAGTAGCAGCAGGACTGAAGCTTTCTTT
.,few,TRBV6-1,TRBJ1-1,CASSEASGTAEAFF,TGTGCCAGCAGTGAAGCCTCCGGGACGGCCGAAGCTTTCTTT
.,medium-sized,TRBV6-5,TRBJ2-5,CASSYLRGHLQYF,TGTGCCAGCAGTTACCTGCGGGGCCACCTCCAGTACTTC
.,few,TRBV30,TRBJ2-2,CAWSAEGYTNTGELFF,TGTGCCTGGAGTGCCGAAGGGTACACGAACACCGGGGAGCTGTTTTTT
TRBD1,few,TRBV6-1,TRBJ2-5,CASSKTGRQETQYF,TGTGCCAGCAGTAAGACAGGGCGGCAAGAGACCCAGTACTTC
.,medium-sized,TRBV5-6,TRBJ1-6,CASSPRAAGDSPLHF,TGTGCCAGCAGCCCTCGGGCGGCCGGCGATTCACCCCTCCACTTT
TRBD1,medium-sized,TRBV18,TRBJ1-5,CASSPGQTGGGQPQHF,TGTGCCAGCTCACCAGGTCAAACAGGGGGAGGTCAGCCCCAGCATTTT
.,medium-sized,TRBV18,TRBJ2-7,CASSSSSYEQYF,TGTGCCAGCTCATCGAGCTCCTACGAGCAGTACTTC
.,medium-sized,TRBV29-1,TRBJ2-7,CSVEGYEQYF,TGCAGCGTTGAAGGATACGAGCAGTACTTC
.,medium-sized,TRBV14,TRBJ1-2,CASSQDLTPGLYYGYTF,TGTGCCAGCAGCCAAGATTTGACTCCGGGGCTCTACTATGGCTACACCTTC
.,few,TRBV15,TRBJ1-1,CATSLQGGAEAFF,TGTGCCACCAGCTTACAGGGTGGGGCTGAAGCTTTCTTT
TRBD1,medium-sized,TRBV11-3,TRBJ2-2,CASSLAPDRGGTGELFF,TGTGCCAGCAGCTTAGCGCCAGACAGGGGCGGCACCGGGGAGCTGTTTTTT
.,few,TRBV12-3/TRBV12-4,TRBJ2-1,CASSPDTGTGYNEQFF,TGTGCCAGCAGTCCCGATACCGGGACGGGTTACAATGAGCAGTTCTTC
TRBD1,medium-sized,TRBV6-6,TRBJ1-3,CASSPGGNSGNTIYF,TGTGCCAGCAGTCCAGGGGGCAACTCTGGAAACACCATATATTTT
TRBD2,medium-sized,TRBV7-9,TRBJ2-1,CASSPPGLAGGGEQFF,TGTGCCAGCAGCCCGCCGGGACTAGCGGGAGGAGGTGAGCAGTTCTTC
TRBD1,medium-sized,TRBV11-3,TRBJ1-6,CASSSDRGSPLHF,TGTGCCAGCAGCTCCGACAGGGGGTCACCCCTCCACTTT
.,medium-sized,TRBV6-5,TRBJ1-6,CASSYRGTDSPLHF,TGTGCCAGCAGTTACAGAGGGACGGATTCACCCCTCCACTTT
.,.,TRBV7-3,TRBJ2-3,CASSFRGVGTDTQYF,TGTGCCAGCAGCTTTAGGGGGGTTGGTACAGATACGCAGTATTTT
.,.,TRBV13,TRBJ2-1,CASSLTPRDDEQFF,TGTGCCAGCAGCTTAACTCCCCGGGACGATGAGCAGTTCTTC
.,medium-sized,TRBV5-5,TRBJ1-6,CASNPGASNSPLHF,TGTGCCAGCAACCCAGGGGCCTCCAATTCACCCCTCCACTTT